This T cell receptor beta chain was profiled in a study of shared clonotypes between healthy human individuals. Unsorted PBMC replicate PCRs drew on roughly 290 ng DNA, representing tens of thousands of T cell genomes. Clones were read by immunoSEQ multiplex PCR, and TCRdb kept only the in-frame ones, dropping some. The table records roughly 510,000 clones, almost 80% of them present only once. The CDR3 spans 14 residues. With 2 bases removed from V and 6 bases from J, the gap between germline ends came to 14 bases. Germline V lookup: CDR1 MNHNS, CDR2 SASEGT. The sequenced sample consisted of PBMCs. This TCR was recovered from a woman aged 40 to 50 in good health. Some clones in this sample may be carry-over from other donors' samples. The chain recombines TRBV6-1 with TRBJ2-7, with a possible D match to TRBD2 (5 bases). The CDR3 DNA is TGTGCCAGCAGTGAAAGAGGGTTGGGTGGCGAGCAGTACTTC. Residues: CASSERGLGGEQYF.